The 27 T cell receptor beta chains in this list originate from one sample, sequenced in a study of T cells in tumors after PD-1 blockade. Method: immunoSEQ multiplex PCR; TCRdb's copy keeps in-frame clones and lacks some. The sample has fewer than 50,000 clones; roughly 80% are singletons. Sequences were derived from PBMCs, sampled before anti-PD-1 treatment. The receptor set was obtained from a human donor with basal cell carcinoma.

This clone occurred once. The chain links TRBV24-1 to TRBJ2-1; 10 nucleotides agree with TRBD1. With V trimmed by 2 bases and J by 1 base, 10 bases remained unmatched. This CDR3 region has 19 residues. From germline, CDR1 is KGHDR and CDR2 SFDVKD. As DNA, the CDR3 is TGTGCCACCAGTGATTCTAAAACCGGGACAGGGGATTCCTACAATGAGCAGTTCTTC. It encodes CATSDSKTGTGDSYNEQFF.

This clone was counted a single time. The V gene is TRBV14, the J gene TRBJ1-2; D uncertain. The V end was cut by 0 bases, the J end by 8 bases, with 7 bases between. CDR1 and CDR2 (germline): SGHDN, FVKESK. The CDR3 has 12 residues. The CDR3 reads CASSQERVGYTF. In DNA form, the CDR3 reads TGTGCCAGCAGCCAAGAAAGGGTCGGCTACACCTTC.

This clone was seen a handful of times. The gene calls are TRBV4-1 and TRBJ2-7; the match to TRBD2 covers 10 bases. Losses at the gene ends were 1 base for V and 2 bases for J; bases not matched to a gene: 5. The CDR3 spans 16 residues. Per germline, CDR1 MGHRA and CDR2 YSYEKL. The DNA of the CDR3 is TGCGCCAGCAGCCAAGGCCCAGCGGGGGGGGCCTACGAGCAGTACTTC. This gives the protein CASSQGPAGGAYEQYF.

The chain couples TRBV5-1 to TRBJ2-1; no firm D call. Germline V gene lookup returns CDR1 SGHRS and CDR2 YFSETQ. CDR3 length: 14 amino acids. Trimming left V 7 bases short and J 3 bases short, with 14 bases between. Written as DNA, the CDR3 is TGCGCCAGCGCTAGTGGATTCCTCTACAATGAGCAGTTCTTC. Translated, it gives CASASGFLYNEQFF.

This chain joins TRBV19 and TRBJ2-7; tentatively, D is TRBD1 (5 bases). The CDR3 length is 11 residues. The V gene lost 5 bases and the J gene lost 4 bases, with 6 bases spanning the gap. Germline V gene data show CDR1 as LNHDA and CDR2 as SQIVND (reference sequence). CDR3 sequence reads: CASSPGYEQYF. For the CDR3, the DNA is TGTGCCAGTAGTCCAGGGTACGAGCAGTACTTC.

CDR3 nucleotide sequence: TGTGCCAGCAGCACAACAGGGGCGGAGAGGAACGAGCAGTACTTC. The encoded protein is CASSTTGAERNEQYF. The gene calls are TRBV5-4 and TRBJ2-7, with 7 bases identical to TRBD1. V lost 4 bases to trimming and J lost 5 bases; unmatched junction nucleotides: 12. The CDR3 is 15 residues long. CDR1 is SGHNT and CDR2 is YYREEE in the germline V gene (reference sequence).

The chain employs TRBV5-1 and TRBJ2-1; D may correspond to TRBD1 or TRBD2 (7 bases each). The CDR3 contains 16 residues. Between the trimmed V and J ends, which lost 4 bases and 0 bases, there was a span of 14 bases. Germline CDR1 SGHRS, CDR2 YFSETQ. The CDR3 DNA is TGCGCCAGCAGCCGCAGGGGGGGAGACTCCTACAATGAGCAGTTCTTC. It translates to CASSRRGGDSYNEQFF.

The chain recombines TRBV19 with TRBJ1-3; D remains ambiguous. Germline CDR1 and CDR2: LNHDA and SQIVND (reference sequence). The CDR3 sequence is 13 residues long. The ends were cut back, 6 bases at V and 7 bases at J, with 13 bases in the middle. The CDR3 here is CASRGSRGNTIYF. CDR3 bases: TGTGCCAGTAGGGGGTCCCGAGGGAACACCATATATTTT.

The chain is built from TRBV6-1 and TRBJ2-3; 12 positions match TRBD2. The CDR3 extends over 17 amino acids. Germline values: CDR1 MNHNS, CDR2 SASEGT. The ends lost 3 bases at V and 3 bases at J; junction bases unmatched: 7. CDR3 amino acids: CASSDALAGGRTDTQYF. The CDR3 DNA reads TGTGCCAGCAGTGACGCACTAGCGGGGGGTAGGACAGATACGCAGTATTTT.

The V gene is TRBV5-6, the J gene TRBJ1-2, with D possibly TRBD1 on 6 matching bases. Germline V gives CDR1 SGHDT, CDR2 YYEEEE. The CDR3 is made up of 13 amino acids. V lost 3 bases and J 8 bases, leaving 14 bases between the germline ends. CDR3 DNA: TGTGCCAGCAGCTCTTCAGGGGTGAGGGGCTACACCTTC. The encoded protein is CASSSSGVRGYTF. The full variable domain, rest sourced from reference TRBV5-6 and TRBJ1-2, is DAGVTQSPTHLIKTRGQQVTLRCSPKSGHDTVSWYQQALGQGPQFIFQYYEEEERQRGNFPDRFSGHQFPNYSSELNVNALLLGDSALYLCASSSSGVRGYTFGSGTRLTVV.

The chain uses TRBV5-1 and TRBJ1-1; 7 bases are a match to TRBD1. Losses at the gene ends were 0 bases for V and 3 bases for J; bases not matched to a gene: 20. Germline CDR1 SGHRS, CDR2 YFSETQ. This CDR3 spans 20 amino acids. Written as DNA, the CDR3 is TGCGCCAGCAGCTTGGCTTGGGGCCGGAAGGGGGCTGGGGTGGACACTGAAGCTTTCTTT. This translates into CASSLAWGRKGAGVDTEAFF.

The chain is built from TRBV6-2 or TRBV6-3 and TRBJ2-1; the D gene could be TRBD1 or TRBD2 (5 bases each). Trimming removed 2 bases at V and 9 bases at J, with 14 bases between. The CDR3 covers 14 residues. Per germline, CDR1 MNHEY and CDR2 SVGEGT. CDR3 sequence (DNA): TGTGCCAGCAGTTACCCTCGGGACCAGGGTGAGCAGTTCTTC. This encodes CASSYPRDQGEQFF.

This chain joins TRBV3-1 (or the pseudogene TRBV3-2) and TRBJ2-5; D is unclear. CDR1 is LGHDT and CDR2 is YNNKEL in the germline V gene (reference sequence). V was trimmed by 1 base and J by 3 bases, leaving 9 bases between them. This CDR3 spans 14 amino acids. As DNA, the CDR3 is TGTGCCAGCAGCCAAGTAAATCAGAAAGAGACCCAGTACTTC. It translates to CASSQVNQKETQYF.

The chain employs TRBV10-2 and TRBJ2-2; TRBD2 is a possible D gene (7 bases). Germline V gene lookup returns CDR1 WSHSY and CDR2 SAAADI. V lost 9 bases and J lost 6, with 20 bases in between. The length of the CDR3 is 15 residues. The CDR3 is CASKGGKDPAGELFF. In DNA, the CDR3 is TGCGCCAGTAAGGGGGGGAAGGACCCGGCCGGGGAGCTGTTTTTT.

The chain recombines TRBV11-3 with TRBJ2-3; possible D gene TRBD2, 7 bases. Per germline, CDR1 SGHNT and CDR2 YENEEA. V was cut by 4 bases and J by 1 base, with 12 bases left in between. The CDR3 length is 15 residues. CDR3 loop: CASSWGGLGTDTQYF. CDR3 in DNA: TGTGCCAGCAGCTGGGGGGGCCTAGGCACAGATACGCAGTATTTT. Together with reference TRBV11-3 and TRBJ2-3, the CDR3 gives the full variable domain: EAGVVQSPRYKIIEKKQPVAFWCNPISGHNTLYWYLQNLGQGPELLIRYENEEAVDDSQLPKDRFSAERLKGVDSTLKIQPAELGDSAVYLCASSWGGLGTDTQYFGPGTRLTVL.

The V and J genes are TRBV2 and TRBJ1-3; D is unclear. Germline CDR1 and CDR2: SNHLY and FYNNEI. Trimming shortened V by 8 bases and J by 2 bases, and 13 bases separated the two germline ends. CDR3 size: 14 residues. The CDR3: CASGLLLTGNTIYF. CDR3 coding DNA: TGTGCCAGCGGGTTACTACTTACTGGAAACACCATATATTTT.

This clone is a singleton in its sample. The gene calls are TRBV5-1 and TRBJ2-5; the D call may be TRBD1 or TRBD2 (6 bases each). Germline loops: CDR1 SGHRS, CDR2 YFSETQ. The length of the CDR3 is 14 residues. V was trimmed by 2 bases and J by 3 bases, leaving 11 bases between them. CDR3 sequence: CASSFGGGEETQYF. The CDR3 DNA is TGCGCCAGCAGCTTTGGGGGCGGGGAAGAGACCCAGTACTTC.

The V gene is TRBV11-1, the J gene TRBJ2-1; no clear D. Trimming stripped 0 bases from V and 0 bases from J, with 9 bases between. The CDR3 has 16 amino acids. Germline CDR1 is SGHAT and CDR2 is FQDESV (reference sequence). This CDR3 is CASSLALVSSYNEQFF. Here the CDR3 DNA reads TGTGCCAGCAGCTTAGCGTTGGTGAGCTCCTACAATGAGCAGTTCTTC.

The rearrangement joins TRBV6-5 to TRBJ1-1; 7 bases align to TRBD1. The CDR3 length is 15 residues. Germline loops: CDR1 MNHEY, CDR2 SVGAGI. The V and J ends lost 6 bases and 1 base, in that order; junction bases with no gene match: 8. DNA for the CDR3: TGTGCCAGCAGACGAGCAGGGGGATGGAACACTGAAGCTTTCTTT. Protein sequence: CASRRAGGWNTEAFF.

The chain employs TRBV2 and TRBJ1-5; no firm D call. CDR1 is SNHLY and CDR2 is FYNNEI in the germline V gene. This CDR3 spans 14 amino acids. V was pared by 3 bases and J by 3 bases, with 9 bases between. The CDR3 is CASSENGYNQPQHF. The DNA of the CDR3 is TGTGCCAGCAGTGAGAACGGTTACAATCAGCCCCAGCATTTT.

For this clone: Other DNA sequences of this sample code for an identical CDR3. The chain links TRBV3-1 (or the pseudogene TRBV3-2) to TRBJ2-3; no firm D call. Germline lookup yields CDR1 LGHDT and CDR2 YNNKEL (reference sequence). The CDR3 is 11 amino acids. The V and J ends lost 1 base and 6 bases respectively, with 2 bases between them. CDR3 loop: CASSQGDTQYF. In DNA form, the CDR3 reads TGTGCCAGCAGCCAAGGGGATACGCAGTATTTT.

The chain links TRBV6-4 to TRBJ2-3; 9 positions agree with TRBD2. This CDR3 is 15 amino acids long. Germline loops: CDR1 MRHNA, CDR2 SNTAGT. J was trimmed by 5 bases and V by 0 bases; bases with no gene match: 3. CDR3 amino acids: CASSDSSGGQDTQYF. For the CDR3, the DNA is TGTGCCAGCAGTGACTCCAGCGGGGGGCAAGATACGCAGTATTTT.

Within the sample, this clone is medium-sized. The gene calls are TRBV6-4 and TRBJ2-3; D is unclear. The CDR3 runs to 14 residues. Germline V gene data show CDR1 as MRHNA and CDR2 as SNTAGT. V was pared by 2 bases and J by 4 bases, with 10 bases between. The CDR3, as DNA: TGTGCCAGCAGTGACGGACCGTCGCCAGATACGCAGTATTTT. Amino acids: CASSDGPSPDTQYF.

V is TRBV19 and J is TRBJ1-5, with a possible D match to TRBD1 (5 bases). Per germline, CDR1 LNHDA and CDR2 SQIVND (reference sequence). V was shortened by 5 bases and J by 9 bases, with 20 bases between the two germline ends. There are 15 residues in the CDR3. The CDR3 DNA sequence: TGTGCCAGTAGTCCCGACAGCTCTGGGGTATCGCCCCAGCATTTT. Amino acid sequence: CASSPDSSGVSPQHF.

The rearrangement uses TRBV5-8 and TRBJ2-2, with no clear D. Germline loops: CDR1 SGHTS, CDR2 YDEGEE. V lost 1 base to trimming and J lost 4 bases, with 8 bases between them. The CDR3 runs 14 residues. The CDR3 region has the DNA TGTGCCAGCAGCTTGTTAACGTTCACCGGGGAGCTGTTTTTT. It is translated as CASSLLTFTGELFF.

The chain carries TRBV5-1 and TRBJ1-1; D is ambiguous. The CDR3 has 13 amino acids. Germline values: CDR1 SGHRS, CDR2 YFSETQ. Deletions cut 3 bases from V and 0 bases from J, with 6 bases between. The DNA of the CDR3 is TGCGCCAGCAGCTCAGGTATGAACACTGAAGCTTTCTTT. It specifies CASSSGMNTEAFF.

The chain links TRBV6-5 to TRBJ1-5; a possible D gene is TRBD1 (6 bases). This CDR3 is built from 13 residues. Trimming took 7 bases from V and 7 from J, leaving 14 bases between them. Germline values: CDR1 MNHEY, CDR2 SVGAGI. The CDR3 sequence: CASTNGGGQPQHF. The CDR3 bases are TGTGCCAGCACCAATGGGGGCGGGCAGCCCCAGCATTTT.